This is a list of T cell receptor beta chains from one sample in a study of T cell repertoires in cytomegalovirus infection. TCRdb reprocessed the reads with MiXCR, giving one entry per CDR3 protein. The table has 150,000 to 200,000 distinct CDR3 sequences, about 15% seen once. The sequencing sample was made of PBMCs. The receptor source for this set is a human donor in good health (CMV status not recorded). Some clones in this sample may be carry-over from other donors' samples. CDR3s include the opening cysteine and the closing phenylalanine or tryptophan. Each record gives: clone size, V gene, J gene, D gene, CDR3 DNA, CDR3 protein. D genes are given only for firm matches. The listing skips clone size in some rows; elsewhere it reads once, few, many or a size class.

>many|TRBV12-3/TRBV12-4|TRBJ1-2|TRBD1
TGTGCCAGCAGTCTGAGACGGGACAGGCAAGTCGGCTACACCTTC
CASSLRRDRQVGYTF
>few|TRBV2|TRBJ2-2|TRBD2
TGTGCCAGCAGTTGGACTAGCGGGAGGGCCGGAAACACCGGGGAGCTGTTTTTT
CASSWTSGRAGNTGELFF
>many|TRBV2|TRBJ1-3|-
TGTGCCAGCAGCTTGGCAAGGAGCTCTGGAAACACCATATATTTT
CASSLARSSGNTIYF
>-|TRBV15|TRBJ2-7|TRBD1
TGTGCCACCAGCAGAGGGGACAGGGGGTCCTACGAGCAGTACTTC
CATSRGDRGSYEQYF
>many|TRBV7-8|TRBJ2-1|TRBD2
TGTGCCAGCAGCGGTTACGGGGGGGCCATAACCTACAATGAGCAGTTCTTC
CASSGYGGAITYNEQFF
>many|TRBV19|TRBJ1-4|-
TGTGCCAGTAGTACGCAGGGGCGGGCAACTAATGAAAAACTGTTTTTT
CASSTQGRATNEKLFF
>many|TRBV14|TRBJ2-1|TRBD2
TGTGCCAGCAGCCCTTACCTGGGACTAGCGGGGGGGCCTCTCTCAGTATACAATGAGCAGTTCTTC
CASSPYLGLAGGPLSVYNEQFF
>few|TRBV19|TRBJ1-5|TRBD1
TGTGCCAGTAGTACCACTTACAGGGGGCGAGGTCAGCCCCAGCATTTT
CASSTTYRGRGQPQHF
>few|TRBV28|TRBJ1-1|-
TGTGCCAGCACCGCAGAGGGGTACACTGAAGCTTTCTTT
CASTAEGYTEAFF
>few|TRBV29-1|TRBJ1-2|TRBD1
TGCAGCGTTGAGACGGGGACAGGGATCTATGGCTACACCTTC
CSVETGTGIYGYTF
>-|TRBV30|TRBJ1-1|-
TGTGCCTGGAGTAGGGAGCGAGACACTGAAGCTTTCTTT
CAWSRERDTEAFF
>many|TRBV7-9|TRBJ1-1|-
TGTGCCAGCAGCTTAGCTGGGGGAAACCCTGAAGCTTTCTTT
CASSLAGGNPEAFF
>few|TRBV29-1|TRBJ1-1|-
TGCAGCGTTGAGGGCAGTCCCCAGCTCACTGAAGCTTTCTTT
CSVEGSPQLTEAFF
>many|TRBV6-1|TRBJ1-1|TRBD1
TGTGCCAGCCGGGACAGGGGTCCGAACACTGAAGCTTTCTTT
CASRDRGPNTEAFF
>few|TRBV18|TRBJ2-3|-
TGTGCCAGCTCACCATCTGGCACAGATACGCAGTATTTT
CASSPSGTDTQYF
>-|TRBV7-2|TRBJ2-3|-
TGTGCCAGCAGCTCTGCCGGGACTTGTTCTACAGATACGCAGTATTTT
CASSSAGTCSTDTQYF
>many|TRBV10-3|TRBJ1-5|TRBD1
TGTGCCTCGGGACAGAACAATCAGCCCCAGCATTTT
CASGQNNQPQHF
>many|TRBV19|TRBJ2-1|-
TGTGCCAGTAGTTTCCGCGGAGGGACTTCTTCCTACAATGAGCAGTTCTTC
CASSFRGGTSSYNEQFF
>few|TRBV29-1|TRBJ2-5|-
TGCAGCGTTGTCTGGACCCAAGAGACCCAGTACTTC
CSVVWTQETQYF
>few|TRBV12-3/TRBV12-4|TRBJ2-7|TRBD1
TGTGCCAGCAGTTTATGGGACAGACGGTACGAGCAGTACTTC
CASSLWDRRYEQYF
>many|TRBV6-2/TRBV6-3|TRBJ1-5|TRBD1
TGTGCCAGCAGTTCCAAGATTGGACAGGGGTATCAGCCCCAGCATTTT
CASSSKIGQGYQPQHF
>many|TRBV18|TRBJ2-3|-
TGTGCCAGCTCACCACCCCAACAGATCGACACAGATACGCAGTATTTT
CASSPPQQIDTDTQYF
>few|TRBV28|TRBJ2-3|TRBD2
TGTGCCAGCTGGACTAGCGGGAGGAGATCAGATACGCAGTATTTT
CASWTSGRRSDTQYF
>many|TRBV7-9|TRBJ1-5|-
TGTGCCAGCAGCCCCGAGGGGAGCCAGCCCCAGCATTTT
CASSPEGSQPQHF
>few|TRBV14|TRBJ2-5|-
TGTGCCAGCAGCCGAGTTGCGGGTGGAGGGACCCAGTACTTC
CASSRVAGGGTQYF
>few|TRBV5-1|TRBJ1-1|-
TGCGCCAGCAGCTTGACGGCCGGGACAAAGGGCACTGAAGCTTTCTTT
CASSLTAGTKGTEAFF
>-|TRBV6-2/TRBV6-3|TRBJ2-2|TRBD2
TGTGCCAGTCTCGGACTAGTCCTGAGCGGGGAGCTGTTTTTT
CASLGLVLSGELFF
>few|TRBV5-1|TRBJ1-5|-
TGCGCCAGCAGCTTGGGTGGGAGCAATAGCAATCAGCCCCAGCATTTT
CASSLGGSNSNQPQHF
>few|TRBV5-1|TRBJ2-5|TRBD1
TGCGCCAGCAGCTCCGGGACAGGAGAAGAGACCCAGTACTTC
CASSSGTGEETQYF
>-|TRBV10-2|TRBJ1-2|-
TGCGCCAGCAGTGATGTGGGGGGATTCGATGGCTACACCTTC
CASSDVGGFDGYTF
>-|TRBV29-1|TRBJ1-1|-
TGCAGCACTGCTAGGGACACGAAGAACACTGAAGCTTTCTTT
CSTARDTKNTEAFF
>many|TRBV7-2|TRBJ1-4|-
TGTGCCAGCAGCCGGGACGGGGGAACTAATGAAAAACTGTTTTTT
CASSRDGGTNEKLFF
>-|TRBV5-6|TRBJ2-5|TRBD2
TGTGCCAGCAGCTGGGGGGGACTAGCGGGAGGTACGGAGACCCAGTACTTC
CASSWGGLAGGTETQYF
>many|TRBV7-2|TRBJ2-5|TRBD1
TGTGCCAGCAGCCGGGACAGGGGGCGGCAAGAGACCCAGTACTTC
CASSRDRGRQETQYF
>few|TRBV29-1|TRBJ2-7|TRBD1
TGCAGCGTTGAACCTGATGGGACAGGGGCCTACGAGCAGTACTTC
CSVEPDGTGAYEQYF
>-|TRBV5-6|TRBJ2-7|TRBD2
TGTGCCAGCAGCTTAGGGCCAGGACTAGCGGGTTTCTCCTACGAGCAGTACTTC
CASSLGPGLAGFSYEQYF
>-|TRBV14|TRBJ2-1|-
TGTGCCAGCAGCCAACTACAGGGTTCCTACAATGAGCAGTTCTTC
CASSQLQGSYNEQFF
>-|TRBV11-2|TRBJ2-7|-
TGTGCCAGCAGCCAGGAGGGTGTAGGTACATACGAGCAGTACTTC
CASSQEGVGTYEQYF
>-|TRBV19|TRBJ1-5|TRBD1
TGTGCCAGTAGAAATCGACAGGGGGCGGGCAATCAGCCCCAGCATTTT
CASRNRQGAGNQPQHF
>many|TRBV6-5|TRBJ2-7|-
TGTGCCAGCAGTTACTCGAGACTTATCTCCTACGAGCAGTACTTC
CASSYSRLISYEQYF
>many|TRBV7-2|TRBJ2-7|-
TGTGCCAGCAGCTTAGAACAGGGCTACGAGCAGTACTTC
CASSLEQGYEQYF
>many|TRBV12-3/TRBV12-4|TRBJ1-1|-
TGTGCCAGCACCTTCATGAACACTGAAGCTTTCTTT
CASTFMNTEAFF
>many|TRBV7-6|TRBJ2-3|TRBD2
TGTGCCAGCAGCTTACCTAGCGGTAGCACAGATACGCAGTATTTT
CASSLPSGSTDTQYF
>few|TRBV28|TRBJ1-3|-
TGTGCCAGCAGCCCTTCGGGGGCCCTAAACACCATATATTTT
CASSPSGALNTIYF
>-|TRBV29-1|TRBJ1-1|-
TGCAGCGTTCATGAAGGCGGTGAAGCTTTCTTT
CSVHEGGEAFF
>many|TRBV7-2|TRBJ1-5|-
TGTGCCAGCAGCTTACTTTCAGGGGTCAGGAATCAGCCCCAGCATTTT
CASSLLSGVRNQPQHF
>many|TRBV12-3/TRBV12-4|TRBJ2-5|-
TGTGCCAGCAGTTTATCTAGACAGTACCAAGAGACCCAGTACTTC
CASSLSRQYQETQYF
>few|TRBV2|TRBJ2-7|TRBD1
TGTGCCAGCAGGGCCACCGGGACAGGGGAAAAGGAGCAGTACTTC
CASRATGTGEKEQYF
>few|TRBV28|TRBJ2-7|-
TGTGCCAGCAGTTTATTCACAGGGTACGAGCAGTACTTC
CASSLFTGYEQYF
>many|TRBV30|TRBJ1-2|TRBD1
TGTGCCTGGAGGGAGTCCGGGACAGGGGGTCTAGATGGCTACACCTTC
CAWRESGTGGLDGYTF
>many|TRBV20-1|TRBJ2-7|TRBD1
TGCAGTGCTATGATCCGGGGACAGGGAATTTCCCACGAGCAGTACTTC
CSAMIRGQGISHEQYF
>many|TRBV7-6|TRBJ2-3|-
TGTGCCAGCAGCCGGGCCCCAGGAGCAGATACGCAGTATTTT
CASSRAPGADTQYF
>few|TRBV30|TRBJ2-7|TRBD2
TGTGCCTGGAGGAGTAGACTAGCGGGAGACGAGCAGTACTTC
CAWRSRLAGDEQYF
>-|TRBV29-1|TRBJ2-7|-
TGCAGCGTTGAAGAGGGCGGGAAACCCTACGAGCAGTACTTC
CSVEEGGKPYEQYF
>many|TRBV12-3/TRBV12-4|TRBJ1-2|-
TGTGCCAGCAGTTTATTCAGGGGAAGCTACACCTTC
CASSLFRGSYTF